What follows are 25 T cell receptor beta chains derived from one specimen sequenced in a study of CD8 T cells in Susac syndrome. When the RNA was reverse transcribed, random hexamers were used with an input of about 0.5 to 1 ug. A single record per CDR3 protein comes from TCRdb applying MiXCR to the immunoSEQ multiplex PCR reads. The sample lists 250,000 to 300,000 distinct CDR3 sequences; 80% to 90% were seen once. The material sequenced was CD8+ T cells from PBMCs. The origin of the receptors is a human donor with multiple sclerosis.

The chain uses TRBV27 and TRBJ2-7, with D maybe TRBD2 (6 bases). In germline, CDR1 is MNHEY, CDR2 SMNVEV (reference sequence). The CDR3 has 16 residues. The V gene lost 0 bases and the J gene lost 2 bases, with 14 bases spanning the gap. DNA of the CDR3: TGTGCCAGCAGTTTATCGGAGGGCTGGGTCCCCTACGAGCAGTACTTC. This encodes CASSLSEGWVPYEQYF.

V usage is TRBV29-1 and J usage is TRBJ2-7; D gene ambiguous. Germline values: CDR1 SQVTM, CDR2 ANQGSEA. The V end was cut by 0 bases, the J end by 7 bases, with 13 bases between. The CDR3 has 13 residues. CDR3 sequence (DNA): TGCAGCGTTGAAGATCGGAAAGGCTGGGAGCAGTACTTC. Encoded protein: CSVEDRKGWEQYF.

V gene TRBV28 combines with J gene TRBJ2-7; possible D gene TRBD1, 5 bases. V was clipped by 6 bases and J by 3 bases, with 15 bases between them. From germline, CDR1 is MDHEN and CDR2 SYDVKM. The CDR3 is made up of 14 amino acids. CDR3 nucleotides: TGTGCCAGCAGAAGGCAGGACACCATCTACGAGCAGTACTTC. Protein sequence: CASRRQDTIYEQYF.

This clonotype was picked up one time. The chain links TRBV27 to TRBJ2-7, with TRBD1 matching 7 bases. Germline V gene data show CDR1 as MNHEY and CDR2 as SMNVEV (reference sequence). V gave up 3 bases and J gave up 5 bases; unmatched junction bases: 4. CDR3 length equals 13 residues. CDR3 in DNA: TGTGCCAGCAGTTTTGTGCAGGGGGACGAGCAGTACTTC. Translated, it gives CASSFVQGDEQYF.

J is TRBJ2-1 and V is TRBV3-1; D might be TRBD1 (6 bases). The CDR3 spans 20 residues. The germline V gene has CDR1 LGHDT and CDR2 YNNKEL (reference sequence). The V end lost 1 base, the J end lost 2 bases, and 24 bases lay between the germline ends. The CDR3 spells CASSQVLRLNLDRAYNEQFF. As DNA, the CDR3 is TGTGCCAGCAGCCAAGTCCTCCGTCTGAACCTGGACAGAGCCTACAATGAGCAGTTCTTC.

The V call is TRBV5-5, the J call TRBJ2-1, with a weak D call TRBD2 (5 bases). V was trimmed by 0 bases and J by 10 bases, leaving 14 bases between them. CDR1 SGHKS and CDR2 YYEKEE come from the germline V gene (reference sequence). CDR3 length: 14 amino acids. In DNA form, the CDR3 reads TGTGCCAGCAGCTTGGGGGGAGAACGGAGGGAGCAGTTCTTC. This encodes CASSLGGERREQFF.

J is TRBJ2-1 and V is TRBV27; D ambiguous. V was clipped by 0 bases and J by 0 bases, with 9 bases between them. Looked up from germline, CDR1 is MNHEY and CDR2 is SMNVEV (reference sequence). CDR3 size: 16 residues. The CDR3 spells CASSLSLDHSYNEQFF. CDR3 DNA sequence: TGTGCCAGCAGTTTATCGTTGGATCACTCCTACAATGAGCAGTTCTTC.

This chain links TRBV27 with TRBJ2-1; 8 bases fit TRBD2. The CDR3 runs 15 residues. V lost 3 bases to trimming and J lost 4 bases; unmatched junction nucleotides: 5. The germline CDR1 and CDR2 sequences are MNHEY and SMNVEV (reference sequence). The CDR3 protein is CASSLASGFYNEQFF. CDR3 DNA sequence: TGTGCCAGCAGTTTGGCTAGCGGGTTTTACAATGAGCAGTTCTTC.

This chain connects TRBV5-1 to TRBJ1-1; 7 nucleotides align to TRBD1. Per germline, CDR1 SGHRS and CDR2 YFSETQ. Unmatched junction bases numbered 9, after V lost 0 bases and J lost 1 base. The CDR3 is 17 amino acids. The CDR3 protein is CASSLGTGLASNTEAFF. The CDR3 region has the DNA TGCGCCAGCAGCTTGGGGACAGGATTAGCCTCGAACACTGAAGCTTTCTTT.

This rearrangement joins TRBV28 to TRBJ2-3; D may be TRBD1 (5 bases). The CDR3 covers 20 residues. The V and J ends lost 8 bases and 1 base respectively, with 31 bases between them. Germline V gene lookup returns CDR1 MDHEN and CDR2 SYDVKM. The CDR3 DNA follows: TGTGCCAGCCCACGTCCTAGATGTCCAGGGATCTGTTCTTGCACAGATACGCAGTATTTT. The encoded protein is CASPRPRCPGICSCTDTQYF.

This chain links TRBV5-1 with TRBJ1-3; maybe TRBD1 (5 bases). This CDR3 region has 15 residues. Trimming cost V 0 bases and J 3 bases, with 10 bases left between them. CDR1 and CDR2 (germline): SGHRS, YFSETQ. CDR3: CASSLEGEFGNTIYF. As DNA, the CDR3 is TGCGCCAGCAGCTTGGAAGGGGAGTTTGGAAACACCATATATTTT.

The chain has TRBV28 and TRBJ2-1, with 10 bases matching TRBD2. The CDR3 is 22 residues long. CDR1 is MDHEN, CDR2 SYDVKM, per germline. With 2 bases clipped from V and 5 bases from J, the junction kept 24 bases outside the gene matches. CDR3: CASSLLFPTLGPGTSVDNEQFF. The CDR3 bases are TGTGCCAGCAGTTTACTATTTCCAACACTCGGACCTGGGACTAGCGTGGACAATGAGCAGTTCTTC.

This chain links TRBV27 with TRBJ1-1; D is possibly TRBD1 (5 bases). In germline, CDR1 is MNHEY, CDR2 SMNVEV (reference sequence). The CDR3 sequence is 15 residues long. Trimming removed 5 bases from V and 3 bases from J, with 16 bases in between. The CDR3 region has the DNA TGTGCCAGCAGTCTCCGGCGGGGAGGGGACACTGAAGCTTTCTTT. Protein product: CASSLRRGGDTEAFF.

This clonotype was picked up a small number of times. J is TRBJ2-1 and V is TRBV24-1; 11 bases fit TRBD1. V shed 2 bases, J shed 9 bases, and the junction held 5 bases outside the gene matches. This CDR3 has 15 amino acids. Looked up from germline, CDR1 is KGHDR and CDR2 is SFDVKD. The CDR3 sequence is CATSDSDRGPAEQFF. As DNA, the CDR3 is TGTGCCACCAGTGATTCGGACAGGGGGCCGGCTGAGCAGTTCTTC.

The rearrangement links TRBV5-6 to TRBJ2-3; the D gene is possibly TRBD2 (5 bases). Germline assignment: CDR1 SGHDT and CDR2 YYEEEE. V lost 7 bases and J lost 5, with 8 bases in between. The CDR3 consists of 11 residues. The DNA for the CDR3 is TGTGCCAGCGTGGCGGGAGATACGCAGTATTTT. As protein: CASVAGDTQYF. The variable domain in full, completed from reference TRBV5-6 and TRBJ2-3, reads DAGVTQSPTHLIKTRGQQVTLRCSPKSGHDTVSWYQQALGQGPQFIFQYYEEEERQRGNFPDRFSGHQFPNYSSELNVNALLLGDSALYLCASVAGDTQYFGPGTRLTVL.

The genes are TRBV28 and TRBJ1-1, with no clear D. This CDR3 has 14 amino acids. The V end lost 6 bases, the J end lost 5 bases, and 16 bases lay between the germline ends. CDR1 and CDR2 from the germline V gene are MDHEN and SYDVKM. The CDR3 region has the DNA TGTGCCAGCAGCTACTCGACTTCGTATACTGAAGCTTTCTTT. Amino acid sequence: CASSYSTSYTEAFF.

V gene TRBV2 combines with J gene TRBJ2-1, with 15 bases identical to TRBD2. After removal of 8 bases from V and 9 bases from J, the junction contained 2 bases not matched to a gene. In germline, CDR1 is SNHLY, CDR2 FYNNEI. This CDR3 region has 13 residues. CDR3 region: CASGLAGGVEQFF. CDR3 nucleotide sequence: TGTGCCAGCGGACTAGCGGGAGGGGTTGAGCAGTTCTTC.

The chain employs TRBV10-3 and TRBJ2-2; D gene unclear. The germline V gene has CDR1 ENHRY and CDR2 SYGVKD. The CDR3 contains 13 residues. V was cut by 2 bases and J by 6 bases, with 7 bases left in between. CDR3 in amino acids: CAISENIAGELFF. DNA of the CDR3: TGTGCCATCAGTGAGAACATAGCCGGGGAGCTGTTTTTT.

This chain links TRBV23-1 with TRBJ2-1; TRBD2 might be the D (6 bases). TRBV23-1 is an ORF; its function is uncertain. The CDR3 is made up of 15 amino acids. With 3 bases removed from V and 10 bases from J, the gap between germline ends came to 19 bases. CDR3 coding DNA: TGCGCCAGCAGTCAGAGCGTTTCTAGCGCCGGGGAGCAGTTCTTC. It is translated as CASSQSVSSAGEQFF.

This clonotype appeared a single time. The rearrangement joins TRBV13 to TRBJ2-7; TRBD1 aligns across 8 bases. After removal of 2 bases from V and 5 bases from J, the junction contained 8 bases not matched to a gene. The CDR3 sequence is 15 residues long. Germline values: CDR1 PRHDT, CDR2 FYEKMQ (reference sequence). The CDR3, as DNA: TGTGCCAGCAGCTTACGGACAGGGTTTAAGGACGAGCAGTACTTC. It specifies CASSLRTGFKDEQYF.

As to this clonotype: This is likely a read error, given that the CDR3 carries no conserved phenylalanine or tryptophan at its end. The V gene is TRBV7-9, the J gene TRBJ1-2; D not certain. The CDR3 has 13 amino acids. Germline CDR1 reads SEHNR; CDR2 reads FQNEAQ (reference sequence). Trimming pared 1 base from V and 2 bases from J, leaving 5 bases between. The CDR3 DNA is TGTGCCAGCAGCTTAGGGGAGAACTATGGCTACACCTCC. It encodes CASSLGENYGYTS.

The chain employs TRBV3-1 and TRBJ1-2, with a tentative D call TRBD1 (6 bases). Germline V CDR1 and CDR2: LGHDT, YNNKEL (reference sequence). The CDR3 is 16 residues long. Trimming removed 2 bases from V and 2 bases from J, with 15 bases in between. The CDR3 is CASSQPIRGVNYGYTF. CDR3 DNA: TGTGCCAGCAGCCAACCCATTAGGGGGGTCAACTATGGCTACACCTTC.

This clonotype was seen only once. This rearrangement joins TRBV28 to TRBJ2-7; 8 bases are a match to TRBD2. Germline-derived CDR1 and CDR2 are MDHEN and SYDVKM. Unmatched junction bases numbered 11, after V lost 8 bases and J lost 5 bases. This CDR3 is 14 amino acids long. For the CDR3, the DNA is TGTGCCAGCGTGCCTCTAGGACTAGCCAACGAGCAGTACTTC. Protein product: CASVPLGLANEQYF. The whole variable domain, filled in from reference TRBV28 and TRBJ2-7, reads DVKVTQSSRYLVKRTGEKVFLECVQDMDHENMFWYRQDPGLGLRLIYFSYDVKMKEKGDIPEGYSVSREKKERFSLILESASTNQTSMYLCASVPLGLANEQYFGPGTRLTVT.

The CDR3 bases are TGTGCCAGCCGGGACAGGGTCGGCTCTGGGGCCAACGTCCTGACTTTC. It specifies CASRDRVGSGANVLTF. The chain recombines TRBV28 with TRBJ2-6, with 9 bases matching TRBD1. CDR3 length equals 16 residues. V was clipped by 8 bases and J by 0 bases; unmatched bases: 5. Germline V gene data show CDR1 as MDHEN and CDR2 as SYDVKM.

J is TRBJ2-7 and V is TRBV7-9, with 8 bases lining up with TRBD1. The CDR3 runs 15 residues. V was clipped by 5 bases and J by 0 bases; unmatched bases: 6. Germline V CDR1 and CDR2: SEHNR, FQNEAQ (reference sequence). DNA for the CDR3: TGTGCCAGCAGCCGTCGACAGGGGACCTCCTACGAGCAGTACTTC. Amino acids: CASSRRQGTSYEQYF.